This T cell receptor beta chain was sequenced in a study of neoadjuvant anti-PD-1 for oral cavity cancer. Study overall: Patients without progression got a fourth dose around day 43. Findings and caveats of the study: Pretreatment Treg/Th17 ratio correlated inversely with post-treatment tumor clonality. PBMC Gini-index clonality exceeded responders' in non-responders post-nivolumab.

Blood libraries mostly used roughly 440 ng genomic DNA, six replicates each. Method: immunoSEQ multiplex PCR; TCRdb's copy keeps in-frame clones and lacks some. The sample carries fewer than 20,000 clones, approximately 70% recorded once. As concerns this clone: Its antigen is currently unknown.

Deletions cut 11 bases from V and 2 bases from J, with 6 bases between. The CDR3 totals 10 residues. Germline V gene lookup returns CDR1 MNHEY and CDR2 SMNVEV (reference sequence). The clonotype was recovered from a person aged 35-79 years with oral cavity squamous cell carcinoma. The chain employs TRBV27 and TRBJ1-1; no clear D gene. The sample in question was PBMCs, obtained before nivolumab (anti-PD-1) treatment. This chain's CDR3 is CASGNTEAFF. CDR3 nucleotides: TGTGCCTCGGGAAACACTGAAGCTTTCTTT.